This record looks at one T cell receptor beta chain sequence and its context. Generated by immunoSEQ multiplex PCR, the TCRdb table keeps only in-frame clones and is missing some. The top ten clones hold about 8.6% of a sample with 250,000 or so clones, roughly 86% of them seen once. This entry belongs to a study of blood T cell repertoires in COVID-19. This receptor was identified in a middle-aged man with active or convalescent COVID-19. The specimen was peripheral blood.

The CDR3 sequence is CASSLKRRQAYEQYF. The CDR3 bases are TGTGCCAGCAGTTTAAAGAGAAGACAGGCTTACGAGCAGTACTTC. The chain employs TRBV27 and TRBJ2-7; TRBD1 is a possible D gene (6 bases). CDR1 is MNHEY, CDR2 SMNVEV, per germline (reference sequence). Trimming took off 2 bases at V and 4 bases at J, with 15 bases between the two ends. This CDR3 contains 15 residues.